The 16 T cell receptor beta chains below come from one sample, sequenced in a study of OX40 agonist ivuxolimab in advanced cancers. The protocol used for the library was the immunoSEQ multiplex PCR assay. This immuneACCESS table, as held by TCRdb, lists in-frame sequences with V and J called but not all clones. Of the missing ones, under half trace to an unresolved V gene in checked studies; the others have no known cause. The sample profile shows around 11,000 clones; 77% of them were found once. The top ten clones comprise 25% to 40% of the sample. The material sequenced was CD4+ or CD8+ T cells sorted from blood, taken in a trial of the OX40 agonist ivuxolimab. The source of these receptors is an adult with an advanced solid tumor such as melanoma, head and neck, liver or kidney cancer.

This chain uses TRBV27 with TRBJ2-5, with TRBD1 matching over 10 bases. The CDR3 length is 16 residues. V shed 3 bases and J 3 bases; nucleotides not matched to a gene: 7. Germline V gene lookup returns CDR1 MNHEY and CDR2 SMNVEV (reference sequence). Here the CDR3 reads CASSFRDRGREETQYF. The CDR3, as DNA: TGTGCCAGCAGTTTCCGGGACAGGGGTCGAGAAGAGACCCAGTACTTC.

The rearrangement uses TRBV27 and TRBJ2-2; D might be TRBD1 (5 bases). The V end was cut by 4 bases, the J end by 2 bases, with 8 bases between. The CDR3 length is 14 residues. Germline CDR1 and CDR2: MNHEY and SMNVEV (reference sequence). This chain's CDR3 is CASSSGINTGELFF. The DNA of the CDR3 is TGTGCCAGCAGTTCAGGGATAAACACCGGGGAGCTGTTTTTT.

This clone showed up just a few times. The V call is TRBV4-1, the J call TRBJ2-5; 11 nucleotides agree with TRBD2. Germline lookup yields CDR1 MGHRA and CDR2 YSYEKL. The V and J ends lost 7 bases and 3 bases, in that order; junction bases with no gene match: 4. The CDR3 covers 14 residues. CDR3 residues: CASTLLAGEETQYF. The CDR3, as DNA: TGCGCCAGCACCCTACTAGCGGGGGAAGAGACCCAGTACTTC.

Relative to its sample, this clone is medium-sized. The chain couples TRBV6-1 to TRBJ1-5; perhaps TRBD1 as D (6 bases). The CDR3 is 16 amino acids. Between the trimmed V and J ends, which lost 2 bases and 2 bases, there was a span of 13 bases. Germline V gene data show CDR1 as MNHNS and CDR2 as SASEGT. In DNA form, the CDR3 reads TGTGCCAGCAGTGAAATGGCAGGGGAGGGCAATCAGCCCCAGCATTTT. It translates to CASSEMAGEGNQPQHF.

The rearrangement links TRBV4-3 to TRBJ1-3, with D possibly being TRBD1 (6 bases). Germline CDR1 LGHNA, CDR2 YSLEER. CDR3 length: 15 residues. Trimming took off 0 bases at V and 5 bases at J, with 11 bases between the two ends. This chain's CDR3 is CASSQDSGARNTIYF. CDR3 DNA: TGCGCCAGCAGCCAAGACTCAGGGGCTAGAAACACCATATATTTT.

This chain's CDR3 is CSAGRLAGASYNEQFF. The CDR3 bases are TGCAGCGCCGGAAGACTAGCGGGAGCATCCTACAATGAGCAGTTCTTC. J is TRBJ2-1 and V is TRBV29-1; 12 bases agree with TRBD2. From germline, CDR1 is SQVTM and CDR2 ANQGSEA. Unmatched junction bases numbered 8, after V lost 7 bases and J lost 1 base. CDR3 size: 16 residues.

This clone was detected only a few times. The chain uses TRBV11-3 and TRBJ1-1; D call uncertain. The V and J ends lost 4 bases and 10 bases respectively, with 13 bases between them. The CDR3 is 12 amino acids. Germline CDR1 reads SGHNT; CDR2 reads YENEEA. The CDR3 DNA sequence: TGTGCCAGCAGCTCTAGGGAGGGCACAGCTTTCTTT. Its protein product is CASSSREGTAFF.

The chain is built from TRBV28 and TRBJ2-1; 7 bases agree with TRBD2. CDR1 and CDR2 from the germline V gene are MDHEN and SYDVKM. The trim removed 6 bases at V and 2 bases at J, leaving 10 bases unmatched. The length of the CDR3 is 16 residues. The CDR3 protein is CASSTRVAGPYNEQFF. CDR3 sequence (DNA): TGTGCCAGCAGCACCCGGGTAGCGGGTCCCTACAATGAGCAGTTCTTC.

This chain links TRBV11-2 with TRBJ1-5; a weak D match, TRBD1 (5 bases). This CDR3 has 15 residues. V lost 3 bases and J lost 1, with 10 bases in between. Looked up from germline, CDR1 is SGHAT and CDR2 is FQNNGV. CDR3 amino acids: CASSLEAGSNQPQHF. The DNA of the CDR3 is TGTGCCAGCAGCTTGGAGGCAGGGAGCAATCAGCCCCAGCATTTT.

The rearrangement links TRBV9 to TRBJ2-7; 7 bases agree with TRBD2. This CDR3 region has 13 residues. Unmatched junction bases numbered 3, after V lost 3 bases and J lost 3 bases. Germline CDR1 SGDLS, CDR2 YYNGEE. The CDR3 sequence is CASSDGLVYEQYF. In DNA form, the CDR3 reads TGTGCCAGCAGCGACGGACTAGTCTACGAGCAGTACTTC.

The chain employs TRBV30 and TRBJ1-2, with TRBD1 matching 10 bases. There are 16 residues in the CDR3. Looked up from germline, CDR1 is GTSNPN and CDR2 is SVGIG (reference sequence). V dropped 1 base and J dropped 2; count of bases not matched to a gene: 7. CDR3 bases: TGTGCCTGGAGTGACATACCGGGACAGGGGAACTATGGCTACACCTTC. It translates to CAWSDIPGQGNYGYTF.

J is TRBJ1-5 and V is TRBV4-2; D perhaps matches TRBD1 (5 bases). The CDR3 contains 15 residues. The V end was cut by 0 bases, the J end by 6 bases, with 12 bases between. CDR1 is LGHNA, CDR2 YNFKEQ, per germline. CDR3 residues: CASSQEFGGGQPQHF. The CDR3 DNA sequence: TGTGCCAGCAGCCAAGAATTCGGTGGGGGTCAGCCCCAGCATTTT.

This clone was detected only a few times. The V gene is TRBV19, the J gene TRBJ2-3, with 14 bases that match TRBD2. V dropped 2 bases and J dropped 0; count of bases not matched to a gene: 4. This CDR3 spans 18 amino acids. The germline V gene encodes CDR1 LNHDA and CDR2 SQIVND (reference sequence). The CDR3 coding sequence is TGTGCCAGTAGTATACGACTAGCGGGAGGGCCGAGCACAGATACGCAGTATTTT. This translates into CASSIRLAGGPSTDTQYF.

CDR3 nucleotide sequence: TGTGCCACCAGCCAGAGCGGTCAGCCCCAGCATTTT. Amino acids: CATSQSGQPQHF. The V and J genes are TRBV15 and TRBJ1-5; D remains unclear. This CDR3 is 12 amino acids long. The germline V gene encodes CDR1 LNHNV and CDR2 YYDKDF (reference sequence). Trimming removed 5 bases at V and 6 bases at J, with 8 bases between.

The chain carries TRBV2 and TRBJ1-5, with no clear D. Trimming cost V 4 bases and J 5 bases, with 15 bases left between them. This CDR3 is 15 amino acids long. Germline CDR1 SNHLY, CDR2 FYNNEI. CDR3 amino acids: CASSGSGFLDQPQHF. DNA of the CDR3: TGTGCCAGCAGTGGATCAGGATTCCTCGATCAGCCCCAGCATTTT.

This chain joins TRBV6-4 and TRBJ2-1, with 7 bases identical to TRBD2. This CDR3 has 15 amino acids. Per germline, CDR1 MRHNA and CDR2 SNTAGT. V lost 3 bases and J lost 2; bases outside the gene matches: 4. The CDR3 region is CASSELGGTYNEQFF. CDR3 bases: TGTGCCAGCAGTGAATTGGGAGGGACCTACAATGAGCAGTTCTTC.